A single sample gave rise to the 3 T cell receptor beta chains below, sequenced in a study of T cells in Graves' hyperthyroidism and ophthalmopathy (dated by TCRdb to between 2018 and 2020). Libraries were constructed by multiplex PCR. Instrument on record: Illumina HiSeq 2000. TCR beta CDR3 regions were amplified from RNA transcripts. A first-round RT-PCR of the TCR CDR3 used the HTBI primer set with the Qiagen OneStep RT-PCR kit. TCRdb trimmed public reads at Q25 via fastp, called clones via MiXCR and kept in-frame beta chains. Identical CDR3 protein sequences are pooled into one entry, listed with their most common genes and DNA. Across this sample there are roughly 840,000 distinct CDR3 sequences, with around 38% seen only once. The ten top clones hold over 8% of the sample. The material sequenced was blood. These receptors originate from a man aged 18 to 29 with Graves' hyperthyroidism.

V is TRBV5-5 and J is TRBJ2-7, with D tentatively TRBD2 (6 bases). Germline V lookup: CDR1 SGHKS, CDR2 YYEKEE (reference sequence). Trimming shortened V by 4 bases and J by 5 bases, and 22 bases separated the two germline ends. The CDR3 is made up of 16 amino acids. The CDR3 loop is CASSQVLRGRGNEQYF. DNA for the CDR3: TGTGCCAGCAGCCAAGTCCTCAGAGGGCGGGGCAACGAGCAGTACTTC.

CDR3 nucleotides: TGTGCCAGCAGCCAGGACGGGGCCAACGTCCTGACTTTC. Encoded protein: CASSQDGANVLTF. J is TRBJ2-6 and V is TRBV5-4; no firm D call. Trimming removed 4 bases at V and 4 bases at J, with 6 bases between. CDR1 is SGHNT and CDR2 is YYREEE in the germline V gene (reference sequence). CDR3 length: 13 amino acids.

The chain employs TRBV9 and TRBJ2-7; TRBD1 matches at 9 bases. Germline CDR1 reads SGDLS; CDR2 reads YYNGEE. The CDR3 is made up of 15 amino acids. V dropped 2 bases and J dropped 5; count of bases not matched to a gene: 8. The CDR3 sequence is CASSVHRDREDEQYF. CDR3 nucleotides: TGTGCCAGCAGCGTGCACCGGGACAGGGAAGACGAGCAGTACTTC.